The following is a T cell receptor (beta chain) sequence with its context. The source of the sample is a study of T cell changes during pregnancy in multiple sclerosis. The CDR3 runs 14 residues. Germline CDR1 reads MGHRA; CDR2 reads YSYEKL. Trimming at V came to 4 bases and at J to 7 bases, leaving 7 bases not matched to a gene. Clones were sequenced by immunoSEQ multiplex PCR, and TCRdb holds only the in-frame ones, with some missing. The table records tens of thousands of clones, about 93% of them present only once. This chain joins TRBV4-1 and TRBJ2-4, with TRBD1 matching over 7 bases. The clonotype originates from a female donor in good health, enrolled as a control in a pregnancy study. The specimen comprised peripheral blood, sampled in the first trimester of pregnancy. The CDR3 protein is CASSPTGVRNIQYF. CDR3 DNA: TGCGCCAGCAGCCCAACAGGGGTACGGAACATTCAGTACTTC.